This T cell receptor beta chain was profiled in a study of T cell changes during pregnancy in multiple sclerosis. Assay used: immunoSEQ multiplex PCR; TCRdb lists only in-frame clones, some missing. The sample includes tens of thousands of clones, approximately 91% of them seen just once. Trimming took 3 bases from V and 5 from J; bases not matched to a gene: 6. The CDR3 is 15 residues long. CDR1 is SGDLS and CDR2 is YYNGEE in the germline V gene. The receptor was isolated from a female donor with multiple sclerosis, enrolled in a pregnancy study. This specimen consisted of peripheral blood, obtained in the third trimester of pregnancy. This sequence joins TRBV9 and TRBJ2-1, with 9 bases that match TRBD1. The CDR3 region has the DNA TGTGCCAGCAGCGCTTGGGACAGGGTAAACAATGAGCAGTTCTTC. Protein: CASSAWDRVNNEQFF. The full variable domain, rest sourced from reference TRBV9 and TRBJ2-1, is DSGVTQTPKHLITATGQRVTLRCSPRSGDLSVYWYQQSLDQGLQFLIQYYNGEERAKGNILERFSAQQFPDLHSELNLSSLELGDSALYFCASSAWDRVNNEQFFGPGTRLTVL.